This TCR beta chain was profiled in a study of blood T cell repertoires in COVID-19. Looking at the study overall: Both acute and convalescent COVID-19 samples were obtained from the United States, Italy and Spain. Sources were T cells, B-cell-depleted T cells, or PBMCs; the material itself was cDNA or gDNA.

How the authors handled the data: By means of reference gene primer amplification, nucleated cell counts were estimated. The data were produced by immunoSEQ multiplex PCR, yet TCRdb's version contains in-frame clones alone and is incomplete. The V and J calls and clone size were taken over from that table, and D and trimming were inferred from the DNA. This sample has fewer than 400,000 clones; approximately 86% occur once, and the top ten carry around 2.9%. The germline V gene has CDR1 SNHLY and CDR2 FYNNEI. V was cut by 8 bases and J by 6 bases, with 13 bases left in between. The CDR3 loop spans 12 amino acids.

Sample: peripheral blood. This rearrangement joins TRBV2 to TRBJ1-2; no clear D. The sequence came from a human donor in a cohort sampled during active COVID-19. The CDR3 coding sequence is TGTGCCAGCGTGTTGGAGGACGATGGCTACACCTTC. Translated: CASVLEDDGYTF.